This TCR beta chain was obtained from a study of cytomegalovirus exposure and HLA in healthy donors. Across the whole study: There were 117 million unique TCR beta sequences, drawn from roughly 200 million T cells, in an earlier analysis.

In the PCR, 60 Vbeta and 13 Jbeta primers were used. Sequencing was performed with immunoSEQ multiplex PCR; in TCRdb, only in-frame clones are kept and a portion is missing. Of over 150,000 clones listed, 60% to 80% are singletons. The CDR3 runs 15 residues. Trimming left V 1 base short and J 5 bases short, with 15 bases between. Germline values: CDR1 SGDLS, CDR2 YYNGEE. In the case of this clone: Its antigen remains unidentified.

Points from the study as a whole: In presence/absence analyses, roughly uniform sequencing depth across donors was assumed.

The V gene is TRBV9, the J gene TRBJ1-2; no firm D call. This sequence was found in a woman aged 18 to 35 in good health and CMV-seronegative. The specimen sequenced was PBMCs. CDR3 in DNA: TGTGCCAGCAGCGTATCGACGGAGAAGGCTTATGGCTACACCTTC. It is translated as CASSVSTEKAYGYTF.